This T cell receptor beta chain was profiled in a study of CD8 T cells in ankylosing spondylitis (TCRdb year 2017). Broadly, across the study: To find TCR variants linked to disease, the study profiled T cell receptor beta repertoires in ankylosing spondylitis patients and healthy donors. The full study cohort was made up of under 30 ankylosing spondylitis patients and more than 90 healthy donors. Peripheral blood was sampled, and synovial fluid was also collected from ankylosing spondylitis patients. The paper's findings and limits, for the study overall: Some TCR beta motif variants had previously been reported in synovial fluid and blood of reactive arthritis patients, which suggested common disease-initiation mechanisms. In peripheral blood, the disease-linked clones were found at relatively low frequencies and had a CD8+ phenotype. Significant enrichment of the disease-linked clones was reported in matched synovial fluid samples from ankylosing spondylitis patients. Blood from ankylosing spondylitis patients appeared to be characterized by a TCR beta motif composed of eight highly homologous amino acid variants.

Looking up the germline V gene (reference sequence) yields CDR1 DFQATT and CDR2 SNEGSKA. V loses 6 bases at its end and J loses 0 bases; junction bases beyond the gene matches: 6. Measured from the cysteine to the phenylalanine, the CDR3 is 15 residues long. Of the read, only the CDR3 DNA is kept; its 45 bases are in frame from base 1. This clonotype was detected many times. No antigen is known for it. No base quality information exists; no much larger clone differs at one position. The reads were generated on an Illumina HiSeq 2500. Quantitative 5'-RACE with molecular barcodes was used to prepare TCR beta libraries. As for the original processing: A new computational method, built on a probabilistic model of VDJ rearrangement, was used to identify disease-linked TCR variants. TCRdb reworked the public reads: Q25 trimming with fastp, MiXCR clone assembly, productive beta chains retained. Identical CDR3 protein sequences are pooled into one entry, listed with their most common genes and DNA. The V and J calls follow TCRdb's processing rather than the paper's. This sample gives 150,000 to 200,000 distinct CDR3 sequences in total; 13% of them show up just once. The ten largest make up about 11% of the sample.

The source of this sequence is a female donor with ankylosing spondylitis or in good health (not recorded which). The chain joins TRBV20-1 to TRBJ2-3; 10 junctional bases match TRBD2. What was sequenced was blood, either unsorted or a sorted T cell fraction (not recorded which). CDR3 region: CSAFSTSGSTDTQYF. The DNA is as follows: TGCAGTGCCTTCTCGACTAGCGGGAGCACAGATACGCAGTATTTT.